This TCR beta chain is from a study of cytomegalovirus exposure and HLA in healthy donors. Study conclusions and caveats: The Asian-associated ancestry cluster reportedly had fewer N-insertions than the approximately 700-donor mean in a later analysis. A few CMV-associated chains proved CMV antigen-specific in vitro. The productive fraction for most TCR beta V segments was about 87% or about 30% in an earlier analysis.

13 Jbeta primers and 60 Vbeta primers were used for the PCR. Measured with immunoSEQ multiplex PCR; TCRdb has only the in-frame clones, and not every one. The sample carries about 120,000 clones, about three quarters recorded once. This clone has a single count. Antigen specificity is unknown. Looked up from germline, CDR1 is SGHTA and CDR2 is FQGNSA. The CDR3 length is 19 residues. Trimming at V came to 3 bases and at J to 4 bases, leaving 15 bases not matched to a gene. The sample consisted of PBMCs. This receptor was obtained from a woman in her thirties in good health and CMV-seropositive. The chain links TRBV7-2 to TRBJ2-3; 11 bases fit TRBD2. The CDR3 DNA reads as TGTGCCAGCAGCTTCCGGGGGGCCACTAGCGGGGGCTTCGCAGATACGCAGTATTTT. As protein: CASSFRGATSGGFADTQYF.